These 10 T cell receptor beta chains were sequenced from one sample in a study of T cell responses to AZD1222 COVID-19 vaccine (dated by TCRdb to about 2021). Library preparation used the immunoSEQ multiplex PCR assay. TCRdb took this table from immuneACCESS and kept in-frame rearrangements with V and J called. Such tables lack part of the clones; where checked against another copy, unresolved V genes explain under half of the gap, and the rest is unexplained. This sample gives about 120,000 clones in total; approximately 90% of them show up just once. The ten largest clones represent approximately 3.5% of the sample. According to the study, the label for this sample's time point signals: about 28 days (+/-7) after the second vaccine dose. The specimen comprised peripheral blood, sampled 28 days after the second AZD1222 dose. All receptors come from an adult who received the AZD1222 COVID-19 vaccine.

The CDR3 here is CASRGQGGIDSGNTIYF. CDR3 nucleotide sequence: TGTGCCAGCCGCGGACAGGGGGGCATTGACTCTGGAAACACCATATATTTT. The V and J genes are TRBV25-1 and TRBJ1-3; 10 bases fit TRBD1. The CDR3 is 17 amino acids. V gave up 8 bases and J gave up 0 bases; unmatched junction bases: 10. The germline CDR1 and CDR2 sequences are MGHDK and SYGVNS.

The CDR3 nucleotides read TGTGCCAGCAGCGTAGTGTCCATTTCGAACACCGGGGAGCTGTTTTTT. Translated, it gives CASSVVSISNTGELFF. The chain is built from TRBV9 and TRBJ2-2; D uncertain. This CDR3 has 16 residues. From germline, CDR1 is SGDLS and CDR2 YYNGEE. V lost 0 bases and J lost 0, with 9 bases in between.

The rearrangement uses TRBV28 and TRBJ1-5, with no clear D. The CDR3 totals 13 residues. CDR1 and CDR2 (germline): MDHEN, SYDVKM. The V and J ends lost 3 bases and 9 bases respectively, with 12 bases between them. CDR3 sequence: CASSFREVSPQHF. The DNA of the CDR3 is TGTGCCAGCAGTTTTAGAGAAGTTTCGCCCCAGCATTTT.

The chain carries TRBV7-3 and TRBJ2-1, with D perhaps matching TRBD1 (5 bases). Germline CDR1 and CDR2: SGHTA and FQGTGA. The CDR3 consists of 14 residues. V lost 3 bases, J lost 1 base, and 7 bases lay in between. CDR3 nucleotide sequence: TGTGCCAGCAGCTTCAGGGATTCCTACAATGAGCAGTTCTTC. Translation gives CASSFRDSYNEQFF. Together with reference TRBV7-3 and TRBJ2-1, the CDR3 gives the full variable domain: GAGVSQTPSNKVTEKGKYVELRCDPISGHTALYWYRQSLGQGPEFLIYFQGTGAADDSGLPNDRFFAVRPEGSVSTLKIQRTERGDSAVYLCASSFRDSYNEQFFGPGTRLTVL.

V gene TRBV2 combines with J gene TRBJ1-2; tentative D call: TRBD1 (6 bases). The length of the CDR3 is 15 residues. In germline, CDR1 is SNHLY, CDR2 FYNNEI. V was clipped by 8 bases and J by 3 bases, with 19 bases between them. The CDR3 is CASSTIPTGYYGYTF. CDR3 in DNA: TGTGCCAGCTCTACTATCCCGACAGGTTACTATGGCTACACCTTC.

The DNA for the CDR3 is TGTGCCAGCAGCGACTACAGGGTCGGGAACACTGAAGCTTTCTTT. Its translation is CASSDYRVGNTEAFF. The chain has TRBV7-9 and TRBJ1-1; tentatively, D is TRBD1 (6 bases). Germline V gene sequence: CDR1 SEHNR, CDR2 FQNEAQ (reference sequence). Trimming pared 5 bases from V and 1 base from J, leaving 14 bases between. CDR3 length: 15 residues.

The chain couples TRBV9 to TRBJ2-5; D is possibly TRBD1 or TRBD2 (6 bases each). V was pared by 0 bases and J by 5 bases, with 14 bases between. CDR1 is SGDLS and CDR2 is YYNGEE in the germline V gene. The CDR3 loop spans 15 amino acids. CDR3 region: CASSVGIGGQETQYF. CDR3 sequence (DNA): TGTGCCAGCAGCGTAGGAATAGGGGGGCAGGAGACCCAGTACTTC.

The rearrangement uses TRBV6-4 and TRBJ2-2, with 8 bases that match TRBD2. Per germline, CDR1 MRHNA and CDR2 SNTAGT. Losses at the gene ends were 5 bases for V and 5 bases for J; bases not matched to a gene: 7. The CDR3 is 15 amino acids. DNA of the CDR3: TGTGCCAGCAGTCCCCGGGAGGGTCGGACCGGGGAGCTGTTTTTT. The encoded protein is CASSPREGRTGELFF.

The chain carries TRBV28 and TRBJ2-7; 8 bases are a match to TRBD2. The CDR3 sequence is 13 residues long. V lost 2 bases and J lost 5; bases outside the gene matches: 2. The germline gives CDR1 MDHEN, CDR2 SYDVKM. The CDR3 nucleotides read TGTGCCAGCAGTTTAGGAGCGGGGGACGAGCAGTACTTC. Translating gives CASSLGAGDEQYF.

CDR3 sequence: CASSQELAEFYEQYF. As DNA, the CDR3 is TGCGCCAGCAGCCAAGAGTTAGCGGAGTTCTACGAGCAGTACTTC. The J gene is TRBJ2-7, the V gene TRBV4-3; TRBD2 is a possible D gene (6 bases). Germline V gene data show CDR1 as LGHNA and CDR2 as YSLEER. The V and J ends lost 0 bases and 3 bases respectively, with 12 bases between them. This CDR3 comprises 15 residues.